One sample yielded the 23 T cell receptor beta chains listed below, sequenced in a study of blood T cell repertoires in COVID-19 (dated by TCRdb to the early 2020s). Libraries came from the immunoSEQ multiplex PCR assay. As stored in TCRdb, this immuneACCESS dataset retains in-frame rearrangements with V and J assigned. A fraction of the clones does not appear; measured against another copy, unresolved V genes explain less than half of the discrepancy, and the remainder lacks a known reason. For this sample the table gives about 260,000 clones, of which around 84% were detected only once. Under 4.5% of the sample is held by the ten biggest clonotypes. Sample: PBMCs or T cells enriched from blood (not recorded which). Source of these receptors: a man younger than 45 with acute COVID-19.

This clone has just a few counts. The chain carries TRBV11-3 and TRBJ2-1; D gene uncertain. The CDR3 covers 16 residues. CDR1 SGHNT and CDR2 YENEEA come from the germline V gene. V shed 3 bases and J shed 1 base, with 13 bases lying between them. Here the CDR3 DNA reads TGTGCCAGCAGCTTTCTTACTGGGCGATCCTACAATGAGCAGTTCTTC. This encodes CASSFLTGRSYNEQFF.

Notes on this clone: Its ends do not fully match the called genes, so a read error is possible. The chain couples TRBV7-7 to TRBJ2-2; D gene unclear. Germline V gene lookup returns CDR1 SSHAT and CDR2 FNYEAQ (reference sequence). The CDR3 extends over 12 amino acids. CDR3 nucleotide sequence: TGTGCTAGCAGCCAGAATTCCGGGGAGCTGTTTTTT. Its protein is CASSQNSGELFF.

The V and J genes are TRBV2 and TRBJ1-5, with D unresolved. The V and J ends lost 8 bases and 1 base respectively, with 9 bases between them. Germline V lookup: CDR1 SNHLY, CDR2 FYNNEI. The CDR3 runs 13 residues. As DNA, the CDR3 is TGTGCCAGCGAGGCAGAAAGCAATCAGCCCCAGCATTTT. Translating gives CASEAESNQPQHF.

This chain connects TRBV24-1 to TRBJ1-1, with TRBD1 identical over 8 bases. Trimming cost V 1 base and J 9 bases; bases outside gene matches: 3. Germline-derived CDR1 and CDR2 are KGHDR and SFDVKD. The CDR3 sequence is 13 residues long. This CDR3 is CATSDFQGAQAFF. In DNA, the CDR3 is TGTGCCACCAGTGATTTCCAGGGGGCACAAGCTTTCTTT.

The genes are TRBV3-1 (or the pseudogene TRBV3-2) and TRBJ2-5; 8 nucleotides match TRBD2. The ends lost 4 bases at V and 4 bases at J; junction bases unmatched: 11. The V gene's germline CDR1 is LGHDT and CDR2 YNNKEL (reference sequence). This CDR3 region has 16 residues. The CDR3 spells CASSRVSGIGGETQYF. The CDR3 DNA reads as TGTGCCAGCAGCCGGGTTAGCGGGATTGGGGGAGAGACCCAGTACTTC.

The CDR3 is CASSLTRGTQYF. The CDR3 DNA reads as TGTGCCAGCAGCTTGACTCGCGGTACGCAGTATTTT. This chain uses TRBV6-5 with TRBJ2-3; D call uncertain. V was trimmed by 6 bases and J by 8 bases, leaving 12 bases between them. This CDR3 contains 12 residues. Germline CDR1 and CDR2: MNHEY and SVGAGI.

The gene calls are TRBV6-5 and TRBJ1-1; D remains unclear. V lost 7 bases and J 0 bases, leaving 9 bases between the germline ends. Germline CDR1 reads MNHEY; CDR2 reads SVGAGI. This CDR3 spans 13 amino acids. The CDR3 region has the DNA TGTGCCAGCACCAACGGGGTGAACACTGAAGCTTTCTTT. Translation gives CASTNGVNTEAFF.

A remark on this clone: One end of the junction varies from germline; a read error may be responsible. The gene calls are TRBV20-1 and TRBJ2-1; D gene uncertain. The CDR3 loop spans 9 amino acids. From germline, CDR1 is DFQATT and CDR2 SNEGSKA (reference sequence). The CDR3: CSARDPPVF. The CDR3 DNA sequence: TGCAGTGCTAGAGATCCCCCGGTCTTC.

The genes are TRBV19 and TRBJ1-1; 8 bases are a match to TRBD1. Germline lookup yields CDR1 LNHDA and CDR2 SQIVND (reference sequence). The CDR3 loop spans 15 amino acids. V lost 9 bases, J lost 1 base, and 10 bases stayed unmatched. The CDR3 loop reads CASEPDRVGNTEAFF. CDR3 nucleotide sequence: TGTGCCAGCGAACCGGACAGGGTCGGGAACACTGAAGCTTTCTTT.

This sequence joins TRBV19 and TRBJ1-1; D might be TRBD1 (6 bases). Germline CDR1 reads LNHDA; CDR2 reads SQIVND (reference sequence). V gave up 4 bases and J gave up 0 bases, with 18 bases separating them. The CDR3 runs to 17 residues. CDR3 region: CASSTFLRTAMNTEAFF. CDR3 sequence (DNA): TGTGCCAGTAGTACCTTCCTTAGGACAGCCATGAACACTGAAGCTTTCTTT.

The gene calls are TRBV30 and TRBJ1-5; D perhaps matches TRBD1 (5 bases). The CDR3 covers 15 residues. Trimming pared 2 bases from V and 1 base from J, leaving 12 bases between. Germline V gene data show CDR1 as GTSNPN and CDR2 as SVGIG (reference sequence). The CDR3 protein is CAWSSGGRSNQPQHF. CDR3 in DNA: TGTGCCTGGAGTAGCGGGGGAAGGAGCAATCAGCCCCAGCATTTT.

This sequence joins TRBV15 and TRBJ1-6; TRBD1 agrees at 7 bases. The V gene end was trimmed by 1 base and the J gene end by 9 bases; junction bases not matched to a gene: 9. Germline CDR1 LNHNV, CDR2 YYDKDF (reference sequence). The CDR3 is 16 residues long. DNA for the CDR3: TGTGCCACCAGCAGAGGCAGGGGGGAAGCCTCTTCACCCCTCCACTTT. This gives the protein CATSRGRGEASSPLHF.

The rearrangement uses TRBV27 and TRBJ2-2; D is unclear. The CDR3 sequence is 14 residues long. CDR1 is MNHEY and CDR2 is SMNVEV in the germline V gene (reference sequence). Between the trimmed V and J ends, which lost 6 bases and 2 bases, there was a span of 10 bases. The CDR3 here is CASRLRLNTGELFF. The CDR3 region has the DNA TGTGCCAGCAGGCTTAGACTCAACACCGGGGAGCTGTTTTTT.

This clone has only a few counts. The genes are TRBV7-2 and TRBJ2-2, with TRBD2 as a possible D gene (5 bases). Trimming took 1 base from V and 5 from J, leaving 8 bases between them. CDR1 and CDR2 (germline): SGHTA, FQGNSA. This CDR3 comprises 14 residues. The CDR3 coding sequence is TGTGCCAGCAGCTTAGGGGCGGGTACCGGGGAGCTGTTTTTT. Translated: CASSLGAGTGELFF.

The J gene is TRBJ1-2, the V gene TRBV5-6, with TRBD1 identical over 7 bases. The V gene's germline CDR1 is SGHDT and CDR2 YYEEEE. V was pared by 3 bases and J by 1 base, with 9 bases of the junction left unmatched. The CDR3 length is 16 residues. CDR3 amino acids: CASSSRTGNLNYGYTF. CDR3 nucleotide sequence: TGTGCCAGCAGCTCGAGGACAGGCAACCTTAACTATGGCTACACCTTC.

This chain uses TRBV7-9 with TRBJ2-7; D not resolved. Germline assignment: CDR1 SEHNR and CDR2 FQNEAQ (reference sequence). The CDR3 is 14 amino acids. Trimming stripped 1 base from V and 2 bases from J, with 9 bases between. The CDR3 DNA reads as TGTGCCAGCAGCTTAGGCTTCGAGACCTACGAGCAGTACGTC. As protein: CASSLGFETYEQYV.

The V gene is TRBV5-1, the J gene TRBJ2-6; a weak D match, TRBD2 (5 bases). The ends were cut back, 0 bases at V and 0 bases at J, with 7 bases in the middle. In germline, CDR1 is SGHRS, CDR2 YFSETQ. CDR3 size: 16 residues. The CDR3 is CASSLDGSSGANVLTF. The CDR3 nucleotides are TGCGCCAGCAGCTTGGATGGGAGCTCTGGGGCCAACGTCCTGACTTTC.

J is TRBJ1-4 and V is TRBV7-2; 7 bases are a match to TRBD1. Germline V gene data show CDR1 as SGHTA and CDR2 as FQGNSA. Losses at the gene ends were 5 bases for V and 8 bases for J; bases not matched to a gene: 8. This CDR3 has 14 residues. CDR3 sequence reads: CASSLMGQNEKLFF. DNA of the CDR3: TGTGCCAGCAGCCTGATGGGACAGAACGAAAAACTGTTTTTT. Drawing the rest from reference TRBV7-2 and TRBJ1-4, the complete variable domain is GAGVSQSPSNKVTEKGKDVELRCDPISGHTALYWYRQSLGQGLEFLIYFQGNSAPDKSGLPSDRFSAERTGGSVSTLTIQRTQQEDSAVYLCASSLMGQNEKLFFGSGTQLSVL.

This sequence joins TRBV5-1 and TRBJ1-2, with 8 bases lining up with TRBD1. The CDR3 spans 12 residues. The germline V gene encodes CDR1 SGHRS and CDR2 YFSETQ. V trimming: 4 bases; J trimming: 7 bases; junction bases outside the gene matches: 3. CDR3 nucleotide sequence: TGCGCCAGCAGCCAAACAGGGGGTGGCTACACCTTC. Protein: CASSQTGGGYTF.

The V gene is TRBV5-4, the J gene TRBJ2-3; the D gene is possibly TRBD2 (6 bases). CDR3 size: 17 residues. CDR1 is SGHNT and CDR2 is YYREEE in the germline V gene (reference sequence). V lost 7 bases, J lost 2 bases, and 23 bases lay in between. The CDR3 DNA is TGTGCCAGCGGGGAGGTGGGGGTCCCGGGATCCACAGATACGCAGTATTTT. It translates to CASGEVGVPGSTDTQYF.

The V gene is TRBV7-2, the J gene TRBJ2-1, with 9 positions matching TRBD2. The length of the CDR3 is 15 residues. With 1 base clipped from V and 6 bases from J, the junction kept 4 bases outside the gene matches. CDR1 and CDR2 (germline): SGHTA, FQGNSA. The CDR3 DNA sequence: TGTGCCAGCAGCTTAGAACTAGCGGGCTCCAATGAGCAGTTCTTC. Amino acids: CASSLELAGSNEQFF.

This rearrangement joins TRBV7-9 to TRBJ1-1; TRBD1 is a possible D gene (6 bases). The V gene's germline CDR1 is SEHNR and CDR2 FQNEAQ (reference sequence). The V and J ends lost 5 bases and 5 bases respectively, with 15 bases between them. The CDR3 spans 14 residues. The CDR3 sequence is CASSKQGWGTEAFF. In DNA, the CDR3 is TGTGCCAGCAGCAAACAGGGTTGGGGGACTGAAGCTTTCTTT.

This rearrangement joins TRBV7-2 to TRBJ2-7; D ambiguous. The CDR3 spans 13 residues. The germline V gene encodes CDR1 SGHTA and CDR2 FQGNSA. V was cut by 2 bases and J by 3 bases, with 8 bases left in between. The CDR3 loop reads CASSLRHNYEQYV. In DNA, the CDR3 is TGTGCCAGCAGCTTAAGACATAACTACGAGCAGTACGTC.